The entry that follows covers one TCR beta chain sequence. This CDR3 is 13 amino acids long. Germline CDR1 reads SGHKS; CDR2 reads YYEKEE (reference sequence). V was clipped by 1 base and J by 2 bases, with 7 bases between them. This entry is derived from a study of blood T cell repertoires in COVID-19. On the study more broadly: Sites across the United States, Italy and Spain contributed samples from acute and convalescent COVID-19.

Assay used: immunoSEQ multiplex PCR; TCRdb lists only in-frame clones, some missing. The table lists around 150,000 clones, less than 85% of them singletons. Sequencing input: peripheral blood. The V and J genes are TRBV5-5 and TRBJ2-7, with a tentative D call TRBD1 (5 bases). This receptor was taken from a human donor in a cohort sampled during active COVID-19. The CDR3 DNA follows: TGTGCCAGCAGCTTGCAGGGCACCTACGAGCAGTACTTC. As protein: CASSLQGTYEQYF.